This is a list of T cell receptor beta chains from one sample in a study of T cell changes during pregnancy in multiple sclerosis. Some clones are missing from TCRdb's copy, which holds only in-frame ones; the method was immunoSEQ multiplex PCR. The sample consists of around 77,000 clones, more than 90% of them appearing once. Sequencing was performed on peripheral blood, taken in the third trimester of pregnancy. These receptor sequences come from a female donor with multiple sclerosis, enrolled in a pregnancy study. The CDR3 runs from the conserved cysteine through the conserved F or W. The D gene is left open where the match is weak. A clone size is listed for some rows: how often the clone was seen (once, few, many), or a class if it is expanded.

d_gene	abundance	v_gene	j_gene	CDR3aa	CDR3nt
NA	NA	TRBV5-4	TRBJ1-2	CASSLAGRGYNYGYTF	TGTGCCAGCAGCTTGGCCGGTAGGGGGTATAACTATGGCTACACCTTC
NA	NA	TRBV6-1	TRBJ2-3	CATRTDSIDTQYF	TGTGCCACCAGGACGGATAGCATAGATACGCAGTATTTT
NA	NA	TRBV6-1	TRBJ2-7	CASTYQPLEQYF	TGTGCCAGCACCTACCAACCCCTCGAGCAGTACTTC
NA	NA	TRBV4-2	TRBJ2-4	CASSQDRRASIQYF	TGTGCCAGCAGCCAAGACAGGAGGGCCAGCATTCAGTACTTC
TRBD1	NA	TRBV7-9	TRBJ2-1	CASSLVARGPYNEQFF	TGTGCCAGCAGCTTAGTCGCCAGGGGGCCATACAATGAGCAGTTCTTC
NA	NA	TRBV5-1	TRBJ1-3	CASSLGAFSGNTIYF	TGCGCCAGCAGCTTGGGGGCCTTCTCTGGAAACACCATATATTTT
TRBD2	NA	TRBV28	TRBJ2-7	CASSFASGTSYDEQYF	TGTGCCAGCAGTTTCGCCTCCGGGACTAGCTATGACGAGCAGTACTTC
NA	NA	TRBV18	TRBJ1-1	CASSPPGGAEAFF	TGTGCCAGCTCACCACCGGGGGGGGCTGAAGCTTTCTTT
NA	NA	TRBV5-1	TRBJ2-1	CASSPLADSYNEQFF	TGCGCCAGCAGCCCCTTAGCGGATTCCTACAATGAGCAGTTCTTC
TRBD1	NA	TRBV5-1	TRBJ2-7	CASSLGGQGAGYEQYF	TGCGCCAGCAGCTTGGGAGGACAGGGGGCTGGTTACGAGCAGTACTTC
NA	NA	TRBV7-2	TRBJ1-2	CASSFNKARVPF	TGTGCCAGCAGCTTCAACAAGGCGAGGGTCCCCTTC
NA	few	TRBV5-1	TRBJ1-1	CASSLSFTEAFF	TGCGCCAGCAGCTTGTCCTTCACTGAAGCTTTCTTT
NA	NA	TRBV29-1	TRBJ2-2	CSVDLQGNTGELFF	TGCAGCGTTGATCTACAGGGTAACACCGGGGAGCTGTTTTTT
NA	NA	TRBV5-1	TRBJ2-5	CASSLLMSGFQQETQYF	TGCGCCAGCAGCTTGTTGATGTCGGGTTTTCAACAAGAGACCCAGTACTTC
TRBD2	NA	TRBV10-1	TRBJ2-2	CASRPSGDTGELFF	TGCGCCAGCAGGCCTAGCGGAGACACCGGGGAGCTGTTTTTT
NA	NA	TRBV7-9	TRBJ2-7	CASRPAGSDEQYF	TGTGCCAGCAGGCCGGCAGGGTCGGATGAGCAGTACTTC
NA	NA	TRBV21-1	TRBJ2-1	CASSPRWVLAGAYNEQFF	TGTGCCAGCAGCCCCCGGTGGGTCCTAGCGGGAGCCTACAATGAGCAGTTCTTC
NA	NA	TRBV6-1	TRBJ1-1	CASSDRINTEAFF	TGTGCCAGCAGTGACAGGATCAACACTGAAGCTTTCTTT
TRBD2	NA	TRBV5-6	TRBJ2-5	CASSLEVAGLETQYF	TGTGCCAGCAGCTTGGAGGTAGCGGGACTTGAGACCCAGTACTTC
TRBD1	NA	TRBV29-1	TRBJ2-7	CSASGTGGYEQYF	TGCAGCGCATCCGGGACAGGAGGATACGAGCAGTACTTC
NA	NA	TRBV7-9	TRBJ2-7	CASSHTGLVVQWQYF	TGTGCCAGCAGCCATACGGGACTCGTTGTGCAATGGCAGTACTTC
NA	NA	TRBV28	TRBJ1-1	CASSFQGWNTEAFF	TGTGCCAGCAGTTTTCAGGGATGGAACACTGAAGCTTTCTTT
NA	NA	TRBV2	TRBJ1-1	CASSERDTGWEMNTEAFF	TGTGCCAGCAGTGAACGAGATACGGGATGGGAGATGAACACTGAAGCTTTCTTT
NA	once	TRBV5-6	TRBJ1-1	CASSLTPNTEAFF	TGTGCCAGCAGCCTGACACCGAACACTGAAGCTTTCTTT
TRBD2	few	TRBV29-1	TRBJ2-1	CSVGGGEGTYNEQFF	TGCAGCGTTGGGGGTGGGGAGGGGACCTACAATGAGCAGTTCTTC
NA	NA	TRBV21-1	TRBJ1-2	CASSINRDGYTF	TGTGCCAGCAGCATCAACAGGGACGGCTACACCTTC
NA	few	TRBV29-1	TRBJ1-1	CSGTAATEAFF	TGCAGCGGAACGGCGGCGACTGAAGCTTTCTTT
NA	few	TRBV9	TRBJ1-1	CASSVAAGSEAFF	TGTGCCAGCAGCGTAGCGGCAGGTAGTGAAGCTTTCTTT
NA	NA	TRBV9	TRBJ2-1	CASSVALGEVNEQFF	TGTGCCAGCAGCGTAGCTTTGGGAGAGGTCAATGAGCAGTTCTTC
NA	NA	TRBV4-2	TRBJ1-2	CASSQDSREGGYTF	TGTGCCAGCAGCCAAGATTCCCGGGAGGGTGGCTACACCTTC
NA	NA	TRBV5-6	TRBJ2-5	CASSPRQGKETQYF	TGTGCCAGCAGCCCTCGGCAGGGGAAAGAGACCCAGTACTTC
NA	NA	TRBV30	TRBJ2-1	CAWTVDRTGEQFF	TGTGCCTGGACAGTCGACCGTACGGGTGAGCAGTTCTTC
TRBD1	NA	TRBV13	TRBJ1-1	CASSPTTGWAEAFF	TGTGCCAGCAGCCCGACGACAGGGTGGGCTGAAGCTTTCTTT